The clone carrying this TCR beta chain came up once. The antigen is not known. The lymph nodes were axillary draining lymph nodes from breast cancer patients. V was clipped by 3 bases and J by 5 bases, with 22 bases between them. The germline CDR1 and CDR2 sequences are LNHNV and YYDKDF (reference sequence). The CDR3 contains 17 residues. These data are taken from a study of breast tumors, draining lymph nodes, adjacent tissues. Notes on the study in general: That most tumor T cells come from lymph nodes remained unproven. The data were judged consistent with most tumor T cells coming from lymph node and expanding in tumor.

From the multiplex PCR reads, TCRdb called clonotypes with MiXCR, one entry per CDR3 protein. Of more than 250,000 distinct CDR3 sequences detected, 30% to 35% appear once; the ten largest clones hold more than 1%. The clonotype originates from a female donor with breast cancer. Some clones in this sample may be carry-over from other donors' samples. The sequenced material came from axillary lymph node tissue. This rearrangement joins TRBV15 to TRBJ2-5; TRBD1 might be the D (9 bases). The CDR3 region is CATSRGQGGPGGETQYF. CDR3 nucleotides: TGTGCCACCAGCAGGGGACAGGGAGGGCCGGGGGGGGAGACCCAGTACTTC.